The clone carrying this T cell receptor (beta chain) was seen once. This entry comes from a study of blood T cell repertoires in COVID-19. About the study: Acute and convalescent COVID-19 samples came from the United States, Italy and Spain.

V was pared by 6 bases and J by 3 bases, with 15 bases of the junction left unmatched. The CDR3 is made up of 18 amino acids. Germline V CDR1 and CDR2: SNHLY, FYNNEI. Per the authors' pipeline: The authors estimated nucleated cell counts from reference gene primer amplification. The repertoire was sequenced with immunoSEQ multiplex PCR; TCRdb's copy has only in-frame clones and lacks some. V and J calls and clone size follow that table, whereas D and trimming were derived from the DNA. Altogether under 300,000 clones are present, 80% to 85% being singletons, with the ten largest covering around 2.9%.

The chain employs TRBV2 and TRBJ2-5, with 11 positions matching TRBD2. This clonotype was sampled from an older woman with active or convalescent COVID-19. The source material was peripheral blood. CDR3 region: CASSRTRRLAGGKETQYF. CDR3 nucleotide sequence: TGTGCCAGCAGCCGAACTCGCCGGCTAGCGGGGGGAAAAGAGACCCAGTACTTC.